This TCR beta chain came from a study of human T cells and chemical hapten exposure. In the study overall: Patients additionally received therapeutic doses of diphenylcyclopropenone on the scalp once a week, and this continued throughout the roughly 26-week study.

TCRdb passed the RACE reads through MiXCR, listing each CDR3 protein once. The sample yields about 80,000 distinct CDR3 sequences, around 10% seen once. Time point of the sample: patch test 2, 6 weeks after DPC sensitization. Regarding treatment: therapeutic diphenylcyclopropenone sensitization with weekly scalp DPC. This clonotype has at least ten counts. This CDR3 is built from 13 residues. The V end lost 6 bases, the J end lost 7 bases, and 16 bases lay between the germline ends. Germline V gene lookup returns CDR1 DFQATT and CDR2 SNEGSKA (reference sequence). J is TRBJ1-5 and V is TRBV20-1; D is perhaps TRBD1 (5 bases). The origin of this receptor is a man between 18 and 29 years old with alopecia areata. Some clones in this sample may be carry-over from other donors' samples. The sequences come from whole blood, collected in connection with sensitization to the hapten diphenylcyclopropenone (DPC). The CDR3: CSARGADRQPQHF. Here the CDR3 DNA reads TGCAGTGCCCGAGGGGCGGATCGGCAGCCCCAGCATTTT.